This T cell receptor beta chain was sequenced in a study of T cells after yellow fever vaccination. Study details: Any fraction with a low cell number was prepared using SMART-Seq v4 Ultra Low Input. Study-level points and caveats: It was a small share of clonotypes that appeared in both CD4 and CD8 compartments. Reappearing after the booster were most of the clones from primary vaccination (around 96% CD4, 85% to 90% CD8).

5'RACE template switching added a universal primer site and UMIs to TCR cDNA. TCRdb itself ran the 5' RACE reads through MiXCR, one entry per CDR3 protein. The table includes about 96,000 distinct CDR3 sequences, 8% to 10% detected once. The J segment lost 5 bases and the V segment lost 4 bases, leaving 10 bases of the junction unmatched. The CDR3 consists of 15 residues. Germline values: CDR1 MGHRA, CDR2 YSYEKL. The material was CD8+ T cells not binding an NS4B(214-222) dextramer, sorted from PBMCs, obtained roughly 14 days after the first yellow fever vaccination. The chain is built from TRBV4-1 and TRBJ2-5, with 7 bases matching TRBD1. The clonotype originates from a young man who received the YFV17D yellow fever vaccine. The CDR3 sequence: CASSLRAGGLETQYF. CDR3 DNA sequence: TGCGCCAGCAGCCTTCGGGCAGGGGGTTTGGAGACCCAGTACTTC.